This TCR beta chain was captured in a study of T-cell memory formation after mild COVID-19. Each CDR3 protein gets one entry after TCRdb re-called the 5' RACE reads with MiXCR. The sample lists 98,000 or so distinct CDR3 sequences, 15% to 20% occurring once. The CDR3 sequence is 16 residues long. The ends lost 6 bases at V and 5 bases at J; junction bases unmatched: 15. Germline CDR1 KGHSH, CDR2 LQKENI. Study-level results: Clones that contracted from day 15 to 85 were balanced CD4/CD8, while later expanders leaned CD4+. Second-wave clones peaking on day 37 lacked confirmed SARS-CoV-2 specificity.

The table lists this clonotype with a few counts. Its antigen is not identified. The sample was PBMCs or a T cell subset sorted from them (not recorded which). The genes are TRBV18 and TRBJ2-5, with TRBD1 matching over 7 bases. This receptor was obtained from a man aged 18 to 29 who had mild COVID-19 (a few samples of this study predate the infection). Cell type and time point are not known. The CDR3 coding sequence is TGTGCCAGCTCGCGCAGTCCCGGGACAGCGGTGGAGACCCAGTACTTC. Protein sequence: CASSRSPGTAVETQYF.